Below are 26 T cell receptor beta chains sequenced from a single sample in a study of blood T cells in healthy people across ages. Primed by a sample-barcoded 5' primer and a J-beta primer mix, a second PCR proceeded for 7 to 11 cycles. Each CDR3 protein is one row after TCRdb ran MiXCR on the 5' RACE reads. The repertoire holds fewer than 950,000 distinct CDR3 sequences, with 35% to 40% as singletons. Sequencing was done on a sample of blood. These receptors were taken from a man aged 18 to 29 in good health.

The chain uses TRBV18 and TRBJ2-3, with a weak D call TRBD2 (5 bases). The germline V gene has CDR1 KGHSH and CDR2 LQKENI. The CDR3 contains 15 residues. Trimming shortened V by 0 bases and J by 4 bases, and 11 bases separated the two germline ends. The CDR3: CASSPPVQRADTQYF. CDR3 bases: TGTGCCAGCTCACCACCGGTACAGAGGGCAGATACGCAGTATTTT.

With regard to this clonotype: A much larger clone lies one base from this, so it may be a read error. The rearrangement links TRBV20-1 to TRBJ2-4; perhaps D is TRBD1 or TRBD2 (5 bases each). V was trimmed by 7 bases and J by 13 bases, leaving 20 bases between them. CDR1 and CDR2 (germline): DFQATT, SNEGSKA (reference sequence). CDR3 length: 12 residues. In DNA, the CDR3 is TGCAGTGTCGAGGGGCCCTCCTACAAGCAGTACTTC. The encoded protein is CSVEGPSYKQYF.

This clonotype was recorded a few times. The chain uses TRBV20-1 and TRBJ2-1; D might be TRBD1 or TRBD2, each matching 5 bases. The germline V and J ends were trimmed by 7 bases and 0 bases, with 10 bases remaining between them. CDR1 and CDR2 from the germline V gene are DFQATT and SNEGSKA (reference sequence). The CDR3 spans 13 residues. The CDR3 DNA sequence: TGCAGTGTCGGGACCAGCTCCTACAATGAGCAGTTCTTC. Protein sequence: CSVGTSSYNEQFF.

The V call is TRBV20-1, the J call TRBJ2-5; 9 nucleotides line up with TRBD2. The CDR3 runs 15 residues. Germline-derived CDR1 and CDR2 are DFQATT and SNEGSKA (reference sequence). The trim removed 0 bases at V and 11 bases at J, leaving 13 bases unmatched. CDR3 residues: CSARDRLAVFDEQYF. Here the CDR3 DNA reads TGCAGTGCTAGAGATAGACTAGCGGTTTTCGATGAGCAGTACTTC.

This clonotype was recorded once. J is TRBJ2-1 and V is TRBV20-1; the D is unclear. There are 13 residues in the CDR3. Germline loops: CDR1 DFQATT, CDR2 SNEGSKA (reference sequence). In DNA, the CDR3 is TGCAGCACTCAGGCCCACACCGTTAATGAGCAGTTCTTC. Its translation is CSTQAHTVNEQFF.

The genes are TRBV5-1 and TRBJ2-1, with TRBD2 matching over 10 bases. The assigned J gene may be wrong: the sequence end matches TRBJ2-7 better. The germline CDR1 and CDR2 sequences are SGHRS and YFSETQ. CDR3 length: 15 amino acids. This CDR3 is CASSSTSGAYNEQYF. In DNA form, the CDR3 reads TGCGCCAGCAGCTCTACTAGCGGGGCATACAATGAGCAGTACTTC.

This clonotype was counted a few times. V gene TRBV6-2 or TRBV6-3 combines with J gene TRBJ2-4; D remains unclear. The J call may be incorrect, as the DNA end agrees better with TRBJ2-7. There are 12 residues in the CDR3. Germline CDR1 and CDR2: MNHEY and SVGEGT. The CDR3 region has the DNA TGTGCCAGCAGGGCATCGTCCTACGAGCAGTACTTC. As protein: CASRASSYEQYF.

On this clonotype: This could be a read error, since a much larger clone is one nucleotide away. The CDR3 is CASSVSGGVDYGYTF. The CDR3 DNA sequence: TGTGCCAGCAGCGTTTCAGGAGGGGTGGACTATGGCTACACCTTC. The chain carries TRBV9 and TRBJ1-2; TRBD1 might be the D (5 bases). The CDR3 totals 15 residues. V was clipped by 2 bases and J by 3 bases, with 14 bases between them. The germline gives CDR1 SGDLS, CDR2 YYNGEE.

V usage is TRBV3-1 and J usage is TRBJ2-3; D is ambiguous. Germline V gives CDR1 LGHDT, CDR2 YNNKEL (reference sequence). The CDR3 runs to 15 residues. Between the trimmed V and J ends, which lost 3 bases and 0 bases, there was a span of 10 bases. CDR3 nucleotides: TGTGCCAGCAGCCACGGCGGAACTAGCACAGATACGCAGTATTTT. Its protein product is CASSHGGTSTDTQYF.

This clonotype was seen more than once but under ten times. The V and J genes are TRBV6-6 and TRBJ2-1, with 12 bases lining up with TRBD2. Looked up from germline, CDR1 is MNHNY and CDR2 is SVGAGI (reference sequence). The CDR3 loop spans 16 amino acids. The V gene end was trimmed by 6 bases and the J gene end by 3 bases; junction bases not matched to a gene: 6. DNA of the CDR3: TGTGCCAGCAGGAGGACTAGCGGGGATCTCTACAATGAGCAGTTCTTC. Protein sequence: CASRRTSGDLYNEQFF.

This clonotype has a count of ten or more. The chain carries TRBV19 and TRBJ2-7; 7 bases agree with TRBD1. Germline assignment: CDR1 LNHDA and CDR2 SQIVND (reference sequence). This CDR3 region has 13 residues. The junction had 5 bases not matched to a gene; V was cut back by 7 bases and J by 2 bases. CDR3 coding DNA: TGTGCCAGTACCAGGGACAGCCCCTACGAGCAGTACTTC. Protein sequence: CASTRDSPYEQYF.

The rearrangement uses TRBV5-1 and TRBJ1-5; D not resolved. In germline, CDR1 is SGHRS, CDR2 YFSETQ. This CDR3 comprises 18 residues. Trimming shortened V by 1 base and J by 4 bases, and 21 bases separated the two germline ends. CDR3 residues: CASSLSPRGGGDNQPQHF. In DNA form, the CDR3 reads TGCGCCAGCAGCTTGTCCCCGCGGGGAGGTGGGGATAATCAGCCCCAGCATTTT. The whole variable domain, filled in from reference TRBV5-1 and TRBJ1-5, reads KAGVTQTPRYLIKTRGQQVTLSCSPISGHRSVSWYQQTPGQGLQFLFEYFSETQRNKGNFPGRFSGRQFSNSRSEMNVSTLELGDSALYLCASSLSPRGGGDNQPQHFGDGTRLSIL.

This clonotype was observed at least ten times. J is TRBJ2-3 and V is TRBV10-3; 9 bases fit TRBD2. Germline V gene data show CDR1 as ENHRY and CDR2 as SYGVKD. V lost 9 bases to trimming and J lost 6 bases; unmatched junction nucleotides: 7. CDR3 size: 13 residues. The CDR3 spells CAIAGGTPDTQYF. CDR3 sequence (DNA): TGTGCCATAGCGGGGGGCACACCGGATACGCAGTATTTT.

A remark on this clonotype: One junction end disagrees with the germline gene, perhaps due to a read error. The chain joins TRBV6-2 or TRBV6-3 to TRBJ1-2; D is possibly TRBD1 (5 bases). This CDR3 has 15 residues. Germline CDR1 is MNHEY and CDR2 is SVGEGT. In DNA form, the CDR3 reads TGTGTCAGCAGTTTAAATCGGACACCCGTGAAAGGCTACACCTTC. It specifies CVSSLNRTPVKGYTF.

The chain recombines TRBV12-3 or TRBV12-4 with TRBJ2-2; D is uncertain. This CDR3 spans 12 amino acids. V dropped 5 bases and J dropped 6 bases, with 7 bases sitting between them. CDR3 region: CASSEGAGELFF. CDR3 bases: TGTGCCAGCAGTGAAGGAGCCGGGGAGCTGTTTTTT.

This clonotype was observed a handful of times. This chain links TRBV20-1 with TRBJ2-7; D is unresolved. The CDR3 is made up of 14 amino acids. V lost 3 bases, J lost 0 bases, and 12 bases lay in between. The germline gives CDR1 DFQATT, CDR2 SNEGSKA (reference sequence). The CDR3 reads CSARSQSLSYEQYF. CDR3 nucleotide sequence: TGCAGTGCTAGGAGCCAGAGCCTCTCCTACGAGCAGTACTTC.

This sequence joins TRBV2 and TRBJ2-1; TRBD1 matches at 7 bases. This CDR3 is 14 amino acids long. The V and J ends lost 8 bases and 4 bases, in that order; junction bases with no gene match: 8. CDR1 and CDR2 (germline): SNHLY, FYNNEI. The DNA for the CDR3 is TGTGCCAGCGAAAGGGACAGCAGTTACAATGAGCAGTTCTTC. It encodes CASERDSSYNEQFF.

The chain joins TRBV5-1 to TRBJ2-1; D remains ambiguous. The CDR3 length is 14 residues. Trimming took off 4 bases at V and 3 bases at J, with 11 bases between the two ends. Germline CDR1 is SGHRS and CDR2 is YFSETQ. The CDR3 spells CASSRPRGYNEQFF. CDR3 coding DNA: TGCGCCAGCAGCCGACCAAGAGGCTACAATGAGCAGTTCTTC.

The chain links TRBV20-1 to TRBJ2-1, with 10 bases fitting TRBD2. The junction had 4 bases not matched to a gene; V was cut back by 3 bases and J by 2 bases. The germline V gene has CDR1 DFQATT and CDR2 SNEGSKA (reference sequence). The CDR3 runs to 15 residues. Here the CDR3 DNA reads TGCAGTGCTAGGGAAGCGGGAGGGCCCTACAATGAGCAGTTCTTC. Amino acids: CSAREAGGPYNEQFF.

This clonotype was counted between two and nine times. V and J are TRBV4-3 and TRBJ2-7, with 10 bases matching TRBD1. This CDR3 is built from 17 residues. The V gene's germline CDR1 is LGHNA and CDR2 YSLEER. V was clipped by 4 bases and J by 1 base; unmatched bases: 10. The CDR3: CASSPHLEGQGSYEQYF. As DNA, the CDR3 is TGCGCCAGCAGCCCCCATCTAGAGGGACAGGGGTCCTACGAGCAGTACTTC.

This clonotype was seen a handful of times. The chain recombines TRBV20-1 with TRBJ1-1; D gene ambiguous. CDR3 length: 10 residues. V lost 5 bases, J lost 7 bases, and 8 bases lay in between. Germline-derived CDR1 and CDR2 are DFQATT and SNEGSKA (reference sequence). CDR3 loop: CSAPRVEAFF. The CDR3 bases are TGCAGTGCTCCAAGGGTTGAAGCTTTCTTT.

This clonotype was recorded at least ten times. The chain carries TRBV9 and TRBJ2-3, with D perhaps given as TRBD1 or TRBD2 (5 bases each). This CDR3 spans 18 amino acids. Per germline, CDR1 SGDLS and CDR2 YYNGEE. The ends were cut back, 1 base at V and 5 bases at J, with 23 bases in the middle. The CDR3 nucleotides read TGTGCCAGCAGCGTAAGCCCCTCCGGGGCGAGACTGCGAGATACGCAGTATTTT. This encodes CASSVSPSGARLRDTQYF. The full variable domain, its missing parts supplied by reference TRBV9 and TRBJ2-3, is DSGVTQTPKHLITATGQRVTLRCSPRSGDLSVYWYQQSLDQGLQFLIQYYNGEERAKGNILERFSAQQFPDLHSELNLSSLELGDSALYFCASSVSPSGARLRDTQYFGPGTRLTVL.

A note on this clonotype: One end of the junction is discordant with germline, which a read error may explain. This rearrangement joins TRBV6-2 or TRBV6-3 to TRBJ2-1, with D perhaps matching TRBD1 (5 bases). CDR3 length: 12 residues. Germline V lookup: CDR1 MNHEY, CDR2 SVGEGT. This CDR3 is CASSSTDNEKFF. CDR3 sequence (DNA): TGTGCCAGCAGCTCGACGGACAATGAGAAGTTCTTC.

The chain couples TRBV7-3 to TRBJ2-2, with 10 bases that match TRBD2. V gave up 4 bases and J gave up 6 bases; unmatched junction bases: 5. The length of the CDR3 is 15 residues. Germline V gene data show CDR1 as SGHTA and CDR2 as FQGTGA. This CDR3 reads CASSSLAGDSGELFF. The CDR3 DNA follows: TGTGCCAGCAGCTCTCTAGCGGGGGATTCCGGGGAGCTGTTTTTT.

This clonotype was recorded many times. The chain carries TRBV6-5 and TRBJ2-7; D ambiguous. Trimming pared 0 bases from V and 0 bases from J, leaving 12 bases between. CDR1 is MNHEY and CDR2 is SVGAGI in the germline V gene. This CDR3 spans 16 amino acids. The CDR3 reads CASSYSRRTSSYEQYF. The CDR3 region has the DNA TGTGCCAGCAGTTACTCGAGGCGGACCAGCTCCTACGAGCAGTACTTC.

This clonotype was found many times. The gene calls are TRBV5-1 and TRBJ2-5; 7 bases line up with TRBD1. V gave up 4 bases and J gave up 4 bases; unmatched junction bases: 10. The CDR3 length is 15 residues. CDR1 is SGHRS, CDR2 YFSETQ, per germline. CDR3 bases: TGCGCCAGCAGCACCGGACAGGCCCCCCCAGAGACCCAGTACTTC. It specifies CASSTGQAPPETQYF.